This T cell receptor (beta chain) comes out of a study of radiotherapy plus CTLA-4 blockade in lung cancer. Study at large: Objective responses emerged in about 20% of patients, and 31% attained disease control.

Notes on this clone: Antigen specificity is unknown.

Looked up from germline, CDR1 is MGHRA and CDR2 is YSYEKL. Losses at the gene ends were 4 bases for V and 1 base for J; bases not matched to a gene: 3. The CDR3 extends over 15 amino acids. The table came from immunoSEQ multiplex PCR; TCRdb's copy has only in-frame clones and leaves some out. The profile shows about 73,000 clones, around 90% of them singletons. Study findings and constraints: Radiotherapy was combined with ipilimumab, and tumor-derived TCR clones then expanded in blood.

Sequencing was performed on peripheral blood, taken from a patient treated with radiotherapy plus ipilimumab. The chain couples TRBV4-1 to TRBJ2-7; 11 bases are shared with TRBD2. The TCR sequence derives from a human donor with non-small cell lung cancer that progressed on radiotherapy plus ipilimumab. The CDR3: CASSLASGRSYEQYV. CDR3 nucleotides: TGCGCCAGCAGCCTCGCTAGCGGGAGGTCCTACGAGCAGTACGTC.